This TCR beta chain was retrieved from a study of T cells in localized non-small cell lung cancer. Study-wide results and caveats: A median of around 60 clones ranked among the top 100 in tumor appeared in adjacent lung. Peak T cell clonality was found in uninvolved adjacent lung, exceeding tumor. The study linked higher blood T cell density to longer overall survival.

Concerning this clone: Its target is unknown.

This table comes from immunoSEQ multiplex PCR, and its TCRdb copy is limited to in-frame clones, with some not included. The sample shows 45,000 to 60,000 clones, 86% of them seen only once. V shed 10 bases and J 7 bases; nucleotides not matched to a gene: 12. The CDR3 is 15 residues long. Germline CDR1 SGHTA, CDR2 FQGTGA. Sequencing was performed on peripheral blood, taken before any cancer treatment. This clonotype originated in a woman between 40 and 69 years old with stage I lung adenocarcinoma. This chain links TRBV7-3 with TRBJ2-2, with 10 bases matching TRBD2. This CDR3 is CATRPSGGSNGELFF. The DNA for the CDR3 is TGTGCCACGAGACCTAGCGGGGGCTCTAACGGGGAGCTGTTTTTT.